These T cell receptor beta chains were read from a single sample in a study of T cell responses to AZD1222 COVID-19 vaccine. Data came from immunoSEQ multiplex PCR; TCRdb stores just in-frame clones and leaves some out. The sample records 150,000 to 160,000 clones, 88% being singletons. This specimen consisted of peripheral blood, obtained on day 0 of AZD1222 vaccination. These receptors were obtained from an adult in good health. The conserved cysteine and the conserved F or W are not part of the CDR3 here. Each record gives: J gene, V gene, CDR3 protein.

J: TRBJ2-1; V: TRBV3-1/TRBV3-2; CDR3: ASRPTGTGGSEQF
J: TRBJ2-6; V: TRBV6-1; CDR3: ASSDLASGANVLT
J: TRBJ2-7; V: TRBV20-1; CDR3: SAGTSDEQY
J: TRBJ2-5; V: TRBV6-6; CDR3: ASSSASDQETQY
J: TRBJ2-1; V: TRBV6-5; CDR3: ASSYGGGTYNEQF
J: TRBJ2-1; V: TRBV10-1; CDR3: ASSESDRGAREQF
J: TRBJ1-5; V: TRBV5-6; CDR3: ASSGADNQPQH
J: TRBJ1-4; V: TRBV7-8; CDR3: ASSLDVRQKLF
J: TRBJ1-3; V: TRBV5-1; CDR3: ASSLGERGNTIY
J: TRBJ2-6; V: TRBV5-1; CDR3: ASRVGVTYSGANVLT
J: TRBJ2-1; V: TRBV7-2; CDR3: ASSTQGARDNEQF
J: TRBJ1-6; V: TRBV10-1; CDR3: ASSELGQGASPLH
J: TRBJ1-4; V: TRBV2; CDR3: ATRGDEEKLF
J: TRBJ2-3; V: TRBV18; CDR3: ASSPPTTTDTQY
J: TRBJ2-7; V: TRBV28; CDR3: ASSLYAGSYEQY
J: TRBJ1-6; V: TRBV2; CDR3: ASQARDRGIIINSPLH
J: TRBJ1-2; V: TRBV4-1; CDR3: ASSQVSQGPNYGYT
J: TRBJ2-2; V: TRBV10-3; CDR3: AISESGGASTGELF
J: TRBJ2-1; V: TRBV6-5; CDR3: ASRLAVGSKI
J: TRBJ1-1; V: TRBV29-1; CDR3: SVRQDSLMNTEAF
J: TRBJ2-4; V: TRBV7-2; CDR3: ASRSVGENIQY
J: TRBJ2-7; V: TRBV19; CDR3: ASSTPGQGRYEQY
J: TRBJ2-2; V: TRBV10-3; CDR3: AISETLLRTVSTGELF
J: TRBJ1-6; V: TRBV7-8; CDR3: ASSHQGTALDSPLH
J: TRBJ1-5; V: TRBV28; CDR3: ASSYSTGTGDSNQPQH
J: TRBJ1-2; V: TRBV12-3/TRBV12-4; CDR3: ASSFGDYYGYT
J: TRBJ2-1; V: TRBV24-1; CDR3: ATRDRGNRNEQF
J: TRBJ1-1; V: TRBV7-8; CDR3: ASSLNRLRNTEAF
J: TRBJ1-5; V: TRBV7-9; CDR3: ASSPSTGYQPQH
J: TRBJ2-1; V: TRBV5-1; CDR3: ASSSSGTSVIDEQF
J: TRBJ2-7; V: TRBV18; CDR3: ASSPQFPDRSGFYEQY
J: TRBJ2-3; V: TRBV12-3/TRBV12-4; CDR3: ASSETPDTQY
J: TRBJ2-7; V: TRBV3-1/TRBV3-2; CDR3: ASSHRGLVSPSQY
J: TRBJ1-1; V: TRBV7-9; CDR3: ASSFGTNTEAF
J: TRBJ1-1; V: TRBV19; CDR3: ASSTRHGMNTEAF
J: TRBJ2-1; V: TRBV7-2; CDR3: ASSLGSGNNEQF
J: TRBJ2-7; V: TRBV19; CDR3: ASSIRGQGGYEQY
J: TRBJ2-6; V: TRBV2; CDR3: ASIDPGPGEGGANVLT
J: TRBJ2-7; V: TRBV6-5; CDR3: ASLQGTTSYEQY
J: TRBJ2-7; V: TRBV5-1; CDR3: ASSLWDGNYEQY
J: TRBJ1-3; V: TRBV10-3; CDR3: ATGRERSGNTIY
J: TRBJ1-5; V: TRBV5-6; CDR3: ASSLASSNQPQH
J: TRBJ1-2; V: TRBV4-1; CDR3: ASSQSQGAGYGYT
J: TRBJ1-6; V: TRBV19; CDR3: ASSFLVWGQGQDSPLH
J: TRBJ1-1; V: TRBV7-2; CDR3: ASSSHTGGTEAF
J: TRBJ2-1; V: TRBV9; CDR3: ASSVDRFNEQF
J: TRBJ1-4; V: TRBV7-2; CDR3: ASSLGVGQENEKLF
J: TRBJ1-2; V: TRBV10-2; CDR3: ASSWTGEGYT
J: TRBJ2-2; V: TRBV11-3; CDR3: ASSLTDTGELF
J: TRBJ1-5; V: TRBV28; CDR3: ASVYRVREPQH
J: TRBJ2-1; V: TRBV3-1/TRBV3-2; CDR3: ASSLVAGALGEQF
J: TRBJ2-3; V: TRBV21-1; CDR3: ASSKPYLGADTQY
J: TRBJ1-3; V: TRBV4-2; CDR3: ASSQGTERNTIY